This TCR beta chain was documented in a study of shared clonotypes between healthy human individuals. CD45RO-negative, CCR7-positively selected cells formed the naive CD8 fraction, excluding terminally differentiated effector memory CD45RA+ cells. General observations from the study: Memory subsets had estimated richness that was generally smaller than that of naive subsets. Generation probabilities of non-shared clonotypes were lower (relative to those shared by all four donors). It was only blood that was sampled, and tissue repertoires likely differ.

In regard to this clone: The antigen remains unidentified.

V was pared by 8 bases and J by 11 bases, with 12 bases of the junction left unmatched. Germline lookup yields CDR1 SQVTM and CDR2 ANQGSEA. This CDR3 is 14 amino acids long. Sequencing was performed with immunoSEQ multiplex PCR; in TCRdb, only in-frame clones are kept and a portion is missing. The sample lists about 700,000 clones, 90% to 95% occurring once. The rearrangement joins TRBV29-1 to TRBJ2-1; 13 nucleotides match TRBD2. The material sequenced was naive CD8+ T cells sorted from blood. The receptor was isolated from a young man in good health. The CDR3 reads CSITMGTSGIKQFF. The CDR3 region has the DNA TGCAGCATAACGATGGGGACTAGCGGGATAAAGCAGTTCTTC.